This TCR beta chain derives from a study of neurological immune-mediated disorders. Notes on the study in general: It was the repertoires of 18 of 34 multiple sclerosis patients that phylogenetic grouping placed in one related-CDR3 cluster, which is a possible signature. No link was found between any clinical or MRI feature and the multiple sclerosis repertoire cluster.

Germline V lookup: CDR1 LNHDA, CDR2 SQIVND (reference sequence). The CDR3 runs 13 residues. Trimming stripped 5 bases from V and 0 bases from J, with 7 bases between. This clonotype was recorded many times. The target antigen is unknown. 5'RACE employing 10-nucleotide random UMIs yielded the cDNA. Sequencing of 15-18 subjects in each run yielded over 190 million TCR-beta sequences. MiXCR, applied by TCRdb to the 5' RACE reads, yields one record per CDR3 protein. This sample has about 70,000 distinct CDR3 sequences, with 2.5% to 3.5% found just once. Sample: PBMCs. The clonotype comes from a woman between 45 and 60 years old with multiple sclerosis. This chain joins TRBV19 and TRBJ1-1; D possibly corresponds to TRBD1 (6 bases). The CDR3 DNA reads TGTGCCAGTAGTGACAGGTTGAACACTGAAGCTTTCTTT. Protein sequence: CASSDRLNTEAFF.